This entry lists 31 T cell receptor beta chains sequenced from one sample in a study of a mutant IDH1 vaccine in newly diagnosed glioma. These receptors have no identified antigens. Time point specified: week 5, during vaccination. The investigators gave 300 ug of mutant IDH1 20-mer peptide in each vaccine dose, together with topical imiquimod. Sequencing was performed with immunoSEQ multiplex PCR; in TCRdb, only in-frame clones are kept and a portion is missing. The sample lists about 75,000 clones, around nine tenths occurring once. Source: PBMCs, taken from a glioma patient whose treatment included an IDH1 peptide vaccine. The receptors were gathered from a woman in her forties or fifties with glioma.

V is TRBV18 and J is TRBJ2-7; 7 bases fit TRBD1. Germline V gene data show CDR1 as KGHSH and CDR2 as LQKENI. Trimming removed 4 bases from V and 2 bases from J; junction bases left unmatched: 5. The CDR3 loop spans 14 amino acids. CDR3 nucleotide sequence: TGTGCCAGCTCACTCGGGACAGTAACCTACGAGCAGTACTTC. It yields the protein CASSLGTVTYEQYF. The full variable domain, in which reference TRBV18 and TRBJ2-7 provide the parts outside the CDR3, is NAGVMQNPRHLVRRRGQEARLRCSPMKGHSHVYWYRQLPEEGLKFMVYLQKENIIDESGMPKERFSAEFPKEGPSILRIQQVVRGDSAAYFCASSLGTVTYEQYFGPGTRLTVT.

The CDR3 DNA follows: TGTGCCAGCAGTTTAGGACAGGGCACCTACAATGAGCAGTTCTTC. Amino acid sequence: CASSLGQGTYNEQFF. The V call is TRBV28, the J call TRBJ2-1, with 8 bases identical to TRBD1. J gave up 2 bases and V 2 bases, and 2 bases lay outside the gene matches. Germline V gives CDR1 MDHEN, CDR2 SYDVKM. The CDR3 is made up of 15 amino acids.

The chain has TRBV10-1 and TRBJ1-1; 7 bases fit TRBD1. Germline V gene data show CDR1 as WNHNN and CDR2 as SYGVQD (reference sequence). V gave up 4 bases and J gave up 5 bases; unmatched junction bases: 7. The CDR3 runs 14 residues. The CDR3 protein is CASSVTGSGTEAFF. DNA for the CDR3: TGCGCCAGCAGTGTGACAGGGTCCGGGACTGAAGCTTTCTTT.

V is TRBV28 and J is TRBJ2-1; D gene ambiguous. The CDR3 runs 15 residues. The V end was cut by 3 bases, the J end by 8 bases, with 17 bases between. Germline CDR1 reads MDHEN; CDR2 reads SYDVKM. This chain's CDR3 is CASSFRSTHGHEQFF. CDR3 sequence (DNA): TGTGCCAGCAGTTTCCGCTCCACCCACGGGCATGAGCAGTTCTTC.

This clone was found a few times. This chain joins TRBV6-5 and TRBJ2-7; TRBD1 agrees at 7 bases. The germline CDR1 and CDR2 sequences are MNHEY and SVGAGI. CDR3 length: 14 residues. With V trimmed by 2 bases and J by 6 bases, 7 bases remained unmatched. The chain's CDR3 is CASSYVETGSEQYF. As DNA, the CDR3 is TGTGCCAGCAGTTACGTCGAGACAGGGTCCGAGCAGTACTTC.

V usage is TRBV16 and J usage is TRBJ1-1; tentatively, D is TRBD1 (5 bases). Looked up from germline, CDR1 is KGHSY and CDR2 is FQNENV. Deletions cut 4 bases from V and 1 base from J, with 19 bases between. This CDR3 region has 17 residues. CDR3 sequence reads: CASSLPVGAGRNTEAFF. Written as DNA, the CDR3 is TGTGCCAGCAGCCTCCCAGTTGGGGCAGGGCGGAACACTGAAGCTTTCTTT.

The V call is TRBV19, the J call TRBJ1-2; no reliable D call. Germline V gene sequence: CDR1 LNHDA, CDR2 SQIVND (reference sequence). Deletions cut 5 bases from V and 0 bases from J, with 16 bases between. The CDR3 is 16 amino acids. DNA of the CDR3: TGTGCCAGTAGTGCCCCGACACACCGAGCTAACTATGGCTACACCTTC. It specifies CASSAPTHRANYGYTF.

V gene TRBV19 combines with J gene TRBJ2-1; D possibly matches TRBD1 or TRBD2 (5 bases each). This CDR3 spans 11 amino acids. V shed 6 bases and J shed 16 bases, with 16 bases lying between them. Germline CDR1 is LNHDA and CDR2 is SQIVND (reference sequence). This CDR3 is CASRLGTQTFF. The CDR3 DNA reads as TGTGCCAGTAGATTGGGGACCCAAACCTTCTTC.

The chain recombines TRBV28 with TRBJ1-1, with TRBD1 matching 10 bases. The CDR3 covers 15 residues. Germline lookup yields CDR1 MDHEN and CDR2 SYDVKM. J gave up 3 bases and V 5 bases, and 6 bases lay outside the gene matches. CDR3: CASSPPGQGDTEAFF. The DNA of the CDR3 is TGTGCCAGCAGTCCCCCCGGACAGGGGGACACTGAAGCTTTCTTT. The full variable domain, with the rest looked up from reference TRBV28 and TRBJ1-1, is DVKVTQSSRYLVKRTGEKVFLECVQDMDHENMFWYRQDPGLGLRLIYFSYDVKMKEKGDIPEGYSVSREKKERFSLILESASTNQTSMYLCASSPPGQGDTEAFFGQGTRLTVV.

The chain uses TRBV20-1 and TRBJ2-5, with TRBD2 matching 8 bases. The ends lost 1 base at V and 11 bases at J; junction bases unmatched: 3. The CDR3 sequence is 11 residues long. Germline V gene sequence: CDR1 DFQATT, CDR2 SNEGSKA (reference sequence). The DNA for the CDR3 is TGCAGTGCTAGAGTTAGCGGGGAGCAGTACTTC. Its translation is CSARVSGEQYF.

CDR3 loop: CASKGDRGSYEQYF. In nucleotides, the CDR3 is TGTGCCAGCAAAGGGGACAGGGGATCCTACGAGCAGTACTTC. This sequence joins TRBV6-5 and TRBJ2-7, with 10 bases identical to TRBD1. CDR1 is MNHEY and CDR2 is SVGAGI in the germline V gene. Losses at the gene ends were 7 bases for V and 1 base for J; bases not matched to a gene: 4. This CDR3 has 14 residues.

The chain recombines TRBV9 with TRBJ2-2, with D hard to call. Per germline, CDR1 SGDLS and CDR2 YYNGEE. CDR3 length equals 16 residues. V gave up 7 bases and J gave up 1 base, with 17 bases separating them. CDR3 amino acids: CASGSDSSMNTGELFF. As DNA, the CDR3 is TGTGCCAGCGGGTCCGATTCTTCGATGAACACCGGGGAGCTGTTTTTT.

This rearrangement joins TRBV7-9 to TRBJ2-1; 7 bases match TRBD2. The CDR3 covers 15 residues. CDR1 and CDR2 from the germline V gene are SEHNR and FQNEAQ (reference sequence). With V trimmed by 5 bases and J by 2 bases, 6 bases remained unmatched. This chain's CDR3 is CASSALAAAYNEQFF. The CDR3 DNA is TGTGCCAGCAGCGCCCTAGCGGCGGCCTACAATGAGCAGTTCTTC.

The chain recombines TRBV9 with TRBJ2-3; perhaps D is TRBD1 or TRBD2 (5 bases each). The CDR3 covers 16 residues. The V and J ends lost 0 bases and 0 bases respectively, with 11 bases between them. Germline CDR1 and CDR2: SGDLS and YYNGEE. CDR3 nucleotide sequence: TGTGCCAGCAGCGTAGGCTGGGGGTCTAGCACAGATACGCAGTATTTT. As protein: CASSVGWGSSTDTQYF. Complete variable domain (other parts from reference TRBV9 and TRBJ2-3): DSGVTQTPKHLITATGQRVTLRCSPRSGDLSVYWYQQSLDQGLQFLIQYYNGEERAKGNILERFSAQQFPDLHSELNLSSLELGDSALYFCASSVGWGSSTDTQYFGPGTRLTVL.

V is TRBV6-1 and J is TRBJ1-1; D gene unclear. CDR3 length: 15 residues. Trimming shortened V by 0 bases and J by 6 bases, and 14 bases separated the two germline ends. Germline CDR1 reads MNHNS; CDR2 reads SASEGT. CDR3 sequence: CASSEAVGIGAEAFF. As DNA, the CDR3 is TGTGCCAGCAGTGAAGCAGTAGGGATTGGGGCTGAAGCTTTCTTT.

The chain joins TRBV28 to TRBJ1-2; 9 nucleotides agree with TRBD1. Per germline, CDR1 MDHEN and CDR2 SYDVKM. The CDR3 has 18 residues. The trim removed 2 bases at V and 0 bases at J, leaving 10 bases unmatched. CDR3 sequence reads: CASSLNSGQGPTNYGYTF. The CDR3 region has the DNA TGTGCCAGCAGTTTAAATTCGGGACAGGGCCCGACTAACTATGGCTACACCTTC.

The V call is TRBV6-5, the J call TRBJ2-2; 7 bases align to TRBD2. CDR1 and CDR2 (germline): MNHEY, SVGAGI. The trim removed 2 bases at V and 1 base at J, leaving 1 base unmatched. CDR3 length: 15 residues. The CDR3 is CASSYTSENTGELFF. In DNA form, the CDR3 reads TGTGCCAGCAGTTACACTAGCGAGAACACCGGGGAGCTGTTTTTT.

This rearrangement joins TRBV30 to TRBJ1-6; TRBD1 matches at 8 bases. CDR3 length: 13 amino acids. Germline trimming cut 6 bases from V and 8 bases from J; bases unmatched to any gene: 6. Germline V lookup: CDR1 GTSNPN, CDR2 SVGIG (reference sequence). In DNA, the CDR3 is TGTGCCTGCGGACAGGGATCGGATTCACCCCTCCACTTT. This translates into CACGQGSDSPLHF.

This clone showed up just once. This chain uses TRBV5-1 with TRBJ1-3, with no clear D. Trimming pared 3 bases from V and 4 bases from J, leaving 11 bases between. The CDR3 is made up of 14 amino acids. CDR1 is SGHRS, CDR2 YFSETQ, per germline. The CDR3 is CASSSSGLGNTIYF. The CDR3 DNA is TGCGCCAGCAGCTCGTCGGGCCTGGGAAACACCATATATTTT.

The chain recombines TRBV10-2 with TRBJ1-6; no definite D call. The CDR3 is 15 amino acids. CDR1 WSHSY and CDR2 SAAADI come from the germline V gene. Trimming took off 6 bases at V and 7 bases at J, with 16 bases between the two ends. The CDR3, as DNA: TGCGCCAGCAGCAAACAGAAGGGCGTCAATTCACCCCTCCACTTT. Translated: CASSKQKGVNSPLHF.

The chain joins TRBV28 to TRBJ1-2, with D uncertain. CDR1 is MDHEN, CDR2 SYDVKM, per germline. This CDR3 has 13 amino acids. The V gene lost 7 bases and the J gene lost 4 bases, with 13 bases spanning the gap. The CDR3 spells CASKWVFSYGYTF. The CDR3 DNA reads as TGTGCCAGCAAATGGGTCTTTTCCTATGGCTACACCTTC.

This clone is a singleton in its sample. This chain connects TRBV5-1 to TRBJ1-3; D might be TRBD1 (6 bases). The germline V and J ends were trimmed by 4 bases and 4 bases, with 12 bases remaining between them. From germline, CDR1 is SGHRS and CDR2 YFSETQ. The CDR3 totals 14 residues. In nucleotides, the CDR3 is TGCGCCAGCAGCGAATCAGGGGTCGGAAACACCATATATTTT. Protein: CASSESGVGNTIYF.

The gene calls are TRBV27 and TRBJ2-1; D is unclear. Trimming pared 6 bases from V and 10 bases from J, leaving 13 bases between. The CDR3 extends over 12 amino acids. The germline CDR1 and CDR2 sequences are MNHEY and SMNVEV (reference sequence). The CDR3 region is CASSRPVGEQFF. The CDR3 DNA follows: TGTGCCAGCAGCCGTCCCGTGGGGGAGCAGTTCTTC.

A note on this clone: A junction boundary mismatches the germline segment, possibly from a read error. The gene calls are TRBV5-1 and TRBJ2-5; D remains unclear. The CDR3 sequence is 15 residues long. Germline V gene sequence: CDR1 SGHRS, CDR2 YFSETQ. The CDR3 sequence is CASSPGAVSEDTQYF. The CDR3 DNA sequence: TGCGCCAGCAGCCCTGGCGCCGTTTCGGAAGATACCCAGTACTTC.

This chain connects TRBV7-6 to TRBJ2-3; 9 bases are a match to TRBD1. V shed 5 bases, J shed 0 bases, and the junction held 3 bases outside the gene matches. The germline V gene has CDR1 SGHVS and CDR2 FNYEAQ. The CDR3 has 15 residues. The chain's CDR3 is CASSPGTGSTDTQYF. CDR3 nucleotide sequence: TGTGCCAGCAGCCCCGGGACAGGGAGCACAGATACGCAGTATTTT.

This clone has a single count. The rearrangement joins TRBV15 to TRBJ2-1; D perhaps matches TRBD1 (5 bases). The germline gives CDR1 LNHNV, CDR2 YYDKDF (reference sequence). V was shortened by 0 bases and J by 5 bases, with 11 bases between the two germline ends. CDR3 length: 15 amino acids. In DNA form, the CDR3 reads TGTGCCACCAGCAGAGATCCCGCAGGGAACAATGAGCAGTTCTTC. Translated: CATSRDPAGNNEQFF.

The chain has TRBV9 and TRBJ2-4; 7 bases map to TRBD1. Trimming at V came to 3 bases and at J to 0 bases, leaving 3 bases not matched to a gene. Germline V gene lookup returns CDR1 SGDLS and CDR2 YYNGEE. This CDR3 is 15 amino acids long. CDR3 loop: CASSEGQTAKNIQYF. CDR3 coding DNA: TGTGCCAGCAGCGAGGGACAGACAGCCAAAAACATTCAGTACTTC.

This clone was counted a few times. V is TRBV7-6 and J is TRBJ2-1; a possible D gene is TRBD2 (6 bases). Germline loops: CDR1 SGHVS, CDR2 FNYEAQ. The CDR3 is 14 residues long. V was cut by 5 bases and J by 9 bases, with 17 bases left in between. CDR3 sequence: CASSRSGVPREQFF. Here the CDR3 DNA reads TGTGCCAGCAGCCGTTCGGGGGTCCCTCGTGAGCAGTTCTTC. Together with reference TRBV7-6 and TRBJ2-1, the CDR3 gives the full variable domain: GAGVSQSPRYKVTKRGQDVALRCDPISGHVSLYWYRQALGQGPEFLTYFNYEAQQDKSGLPNDRFSAERPEGSISTLTIQRTEQRDSAMYRCASSRSGVPREQFFGPGTRLTVL.

The J gene is TRBJ2-1, the V gene TRBV7-8, with D possibly called TRBD1 or TRBD2 (6 bases each). The CDR3 covers 12 residues. The germline V gene encodes CDR1 SGHVS and CDR2 FQNEAQ. Trimming took 2 bases from V and 10 from J, leaving 9 bases between them. The CDR3 reads CASSLKGGEQFF. CDR3 bases: TGTGCCAGCAGCTTAAAGGGGGGCGAGCAGTTCTTC.

This clone was seen just once. The rearrangement uses TRBV27 and TRBJ2-2; no reliable D call. V dropped 2 bases and J dropped 5 bases, with 3 bases sitting between them. Looked up from germline, CDR1 is MNHEY and CDR2 is SMNVEV (reference sequence). The CDR3 is 12 amino acids. The CDR3 nucleotides are TGTGCCAGCAGTTTAGGGACCGGGGAGCTGTTTTTT. Its translation is CASSLGTGELFF.

Regarding this clone: One end of the junction varies from germline; a read error may be responsible. The J gene is TRBJ2-7, the V gene TRBV2; tentative D call: TRBD2 (5 bases). CDR3 length equals 11 residues. CDR1 and CDR2 (germline): SNHLY, FYNNEI. The CDR3 sequence: CASGPPGHSGF. DNA for the CDR3: TGTGCCAGCGGTCCCCCGGGCCACTCGGGATTC. Using reference TRBV2 and TRBJ2-7 for the parts outside the CDR3, the full variable domain is EPEVTQTPSHQVTQMGQEVILRCVPISNHLYFYWYRQILGQKVEFLVSFYNNEISEKSEIFDDQFSVERPDGSNFTLKIRSTKLEDSAMYFCASGPPGHSGFGPGTRLTVT.